Following are 18 T cell receptor beta chains from one sample sequenced in a study of PD-1 blockade in classical Hodgkin lymphoma. Only in-frame clones appear in the TCRdb table, and some are missing; sequencing was by immunoSEQ multiplex PCR. The sample includes tens of thousands of clones, roughly 85% of them seen just once. Relapses following autologous stem cell transplantation were seen in all patients, with brentuximab vedotin exposure varying. The source was peripheral blood mononuclear cells (PBMCs), collected before the second cycle of nivolumab. The source is a human donor with classical Hodgkin lymphoma.

The chain recombines TRBV5-8 with TRBJ1-6; a possible D gene is TRBD1 (5 bases). The CDR3 runs 16 residues. The germline V and J ends were trimmed by 3 bases and 1 base, with 11 bases remaining between them. CDR1 and CDR2 (germline): SGHTS, YDEGEE. CDR3 DNA sequence: TGTGCCAGCAGCTCTTACCAGGGTTCCTATAATTCACCCCTCCACTTT. Encoded protein: CASSSYQGSYNSPLHF.

This clone was detected once. The genes are TRBV7-2 and TRBJ2-4; D is unresolved. Trimming took 5 bases from V and 5 from J, leaving 13 bases between them. This CDR3 has 14 amino acids. The germline V gene encodes CDR1 SGHTA and CDR2 FQGNSA. The CDR3 loop reads CASSTLARQNIQYF. CDR3 DNA: TGTGCCAGCAGCACCCTGGCGCGGCAAAACATTCAGTACTTC.

In DNA form, the CDR3 reads TGTGCCAGCAGCTCGGCAGGGGACTACGGGGTTAAGAATGAAAAACTGTTTTTT. Protein sequence: CASSSAGDYGVKNEKLFF. The chain uses TRBV5-4 and TRBJ1-4, with D possibly being TRBD1 (6 bases). Trimming left V 3 bases short and J 5 bases short, with 23 bases between. The germline V gene encodes CDR1 SGHNT and CDR2 YYREEE (reference sequence). The CDR3 sequence is 18 residues long.

The genes are TRBV5-1 and TRBJ2-5, with D perhaps TRBD1 (5 bases). V was clipped by 1 base and J by 5 bases, with 9 bases between them. Germline V lookup: CDR1 SGHRS, CDR2 YFSETQ. The CDR3 runs to 13 residues. Here the CDR3 DNA reads TGCGCCAGCAGCTTGAATAGGGGCGAGACCCAGTACTTC. The encoded protein is CASSLNRGETQYF.

The chain couples TRBV4-3 to TRBJ1-5; possible D gene TRBD1, 6 bases. The V end lost 5 bases, the J end lost 9 bases, and 17 bases lay between the germline ends. Germline-derived CDR1 and CDR2 are LGHNA and YSLEER. The CDR3 totals 14 residues. CDR3 in DNA: TGCGCCAGCAGCGGCGGGGGCTCAGTCAGGCCCCAGCATTTT. It encodes CASSGGGSVRPQHF.

The gene calls are TRBV5-1 and TRBJ1-1; D uncertain. V lost 0 bases, J lost 1 base, and 7 bases lay in between. The CDR3 consists of 14 residues. Germline V gene data show CDR1 as SGHRS and CDR2 as YFSETQ. This CDR3 reads CASSLAERNTEAFF. The CDR3 DNA follows: TGCGCCAGCAGCTTGGCCGAGAGGAACACTGAAGCTTTCTTT.

This clone was seen more than once but under ten times. The chain employs TRBV7-2 and TRBJ1-2; D gene ambiguous. The germline V gene has CDR1 SGHTA and CDR2 FQGNSA. Trimming removed 3 bases at V and 5 bases at J, with 13 bases between. This CDR3 has 14 amino acids. The CDR3 spells CASSFGPRRYGYTF. The CDR3 DNA follows: TGTGCCAGCAGCTTTGGTCCCCGGAGGTATGGCTACACCTTC.

The J gene is TRBJ2-7, the V gene TRBV7-9, with TRBD1 identical over 10 bases. The V gene's germline CDR1 is SEHNR and CDR2 FQNEAQ (reference sequence). J was trimmed by 5 bases and V by 5 bases; bases with no gene match: 6. This CDR3 contains 14 residues. In nucleotides, the CDR3 is TGTGCCAGCAGCCTACGGGACAGGGGTCACGAGCAGTACGTC. Its translation: CASSLRDRGHEQYV.

The rearrangement joins TRBV5-8 to TRBJ2-3; 9 bases line up with TRBD1. There are 16 residues in the CDR3. V shed 4 bases, J shed 4 bases, and the junction held 10 bases outside the gene matches. Germline V CDR1 and CDR2: SGHTS, YDEGEE. Here the CDR3 reads CASSHLRDRVADTQYF. The CDR3 region has the DNA TGTGCCAGCAGCCATCTCCGGGACAGGGTGGCAGATACGCAGTATTTT.

V usage is TRBV4-1 and J usage is TRBJ1-1; possibly TRBD1 for D (5 bases). Trimming left V 4 bases short and J 4 bases short, with 13 bases between. Germline V gene data show CDR1 as MGHRA and CDR2 as YSYEKL. The CDR3 spans 14 residues. CDR3 sequence: CASSPHGGATEAFF. CDR3 nucleotide sequence: TGCGCCAGCAGCCCCCATGGAGGGGCCACTGAAGCTTTCTTT.

The gene calls are TRBV28 and TRBJ2-1; the D gene is possibly TRBD2 (7 bases). CDR1 and CDR2 from the germline V gene are MDHEN and SYDVKM. The CDR3 has 16 amino acids. V lost 3 bases to trimming and J lost 9 bases, with 21 bases between them. The CDR3, as DNA: TGTGCCAGCAGTTTCCCCTTGGGGGGGGGCGTGGGTGAGCAGTTCTTC. Translated: CASSFPLGGGVGEQFF.

The chain joins TRBV30 to TRBJ1-2, with TRBD1 identical over 7 bases. The ends lost 1 base at V and 5 bases at J; junction bases unmatched: 4. The germline gives CDR1 GTSNPN, CDR2 SVGIG (reference sequence). The CDR3 extends over 13 amino acids. DNA for the CDR3: TGTGCCTGGAGTGCAGGGGGGTATTATGGCTACACCTTC. It translates to CAWSAGGYYGYTF.

The chain uses TRBV5-5 and TRBJ1-1; D remains ambiguous. V dropped 2 bases and J dropped 5 bases, with 4 bases sitting between them. The germline gives CDR1 SGHKS, CDR2 YYEKEE (reference sequence). This CDR3 region has 11 residues. This CDR3 reads CASSFGTEAFF. The DNA for the CDR3 is TGTGCCAGCAGCTTTGGTACTGAAGCTTTCTTT.

This clone is medium-sized in the sample. This sequence joins TRBV9 and TRBJ2-1; 11 bases are shared with TRBD2. V shed 0 bases and J 4 bases; nucleotides not matched to a gene: 15. The germline gives CDR1 SGDLS, CDR2 YYNGEE. The CDR3 consists of 20 residues. CDR3 region: CASSVVALPGLAESYNEQFF. Here the CDR3 DNA reads TGTGCCAGCAGCGTAGTGGCACTACCGGGACTAGCGGAATCTTACAATGAGCAGTTCTTC.

This clone came up once. This chain uses TRBV6-5 with TRBJ1-1; D perhaps matches TRBD1 (5 bases). Germline CDR1 reads MNHEY; CDR2 reads SVGAGI. Between the trimmed V and J ends, which lost 7 bases and 6 bases, there was a span of 21 bases. The CDR3 has 15 amino acids. CDR3 sequence reads: CASIQGGGGRAEAFF. In nucleotides, the CDR3 is TGTGCCAGCATCCAAGGCGGCGGGGGAAGGGCTGAAGCTTTCTTT.

The J gene is TRBJ1-4, the V gene TRBV5-1; no firm D call. The CDR3 loop spans 14 amino acids. Germline V gene data show CDR1 as SGHRS and CDR2 as YFSETQ. V dropped 0 bases and J dropped 7 bases, with 10 bases sitting between them. This chain's CDR3 is CASSLDGRVEKLFF. For the CDR3, the DNA is TGCGCCAGCAGCTTGGACGGGAGGGTTGAAAAACTGTTTTTT.

The chain is built from TRBV7-3 and TRBJ2-7; TRBD1 agrees at 9 bases. Germline-derived CDR1 and CDR2 are SGHTA and FQGTGA. Germline trimming cut 5 bases from V and 7 bases from J; bases unmatched to any gene: 6. CDR3 size: 13 residues. CDR3 in amino acids: CASSLQGAGEQYF. In nucleotides, the CDR3 is TGTGCCAGCAGCCTACAGGGGGCGGGGGAGCAGTACTTC.

V usage is TRBV11-2 and J usage is TRBJ2-1, with D maybe TRBD1 (7 bases). CDR3 length: 15 residues. Germline V lookup: CDR1 SGHAT, CDR2 FQNNGV. V was clipped by 1 base and J by 4 bases, with 11 bases between them. The CDR3 bases are TGTGCCAGCAGCTTAGGGCAGGGGGGATACAATGAGCAGTTCTTC. This gives the protein CASSLGQGGYNEQFF.